These 14 T cell receptor beta chains originate from one sample sequenced in a study of lung T cells in sarcoidosis with Löfgren's syndrome. One entry per CDR3 protein, called by TCRdb with MiXCR from the reads. This table has about 9,400 distinct CDR3 sequences, nearly 20% appearing once. Sequencing was performed on CD4+ T cells from bronchoalveolar lavage. The source of these receptors is a human donor with sarcoidosis (Löfgren's syndrome or another form), or a control subject (not recorded which).

This clonotype was recorded a few times. A much more abundant neighbour one base away suggests this may be a read error. J is TRBJ2-1 and V is TRBV18, with D tentatively TRBD2 (7 bases). The CDR3 extends over 12 amino acids. The germline V gene has CDR1 KGHSH and CDR2 LQKENI. CDR3 region: CASPPQGGEQFF. The CDR3 DNA reads as TGTGCCAGCCCACCACAGGGAGGGGAGCAGTTCTTC.

In this sample, this clonotype is medium-sized. The chain joins TRBV27 to TRBJ2-7; TRBD1 is a possible D gene (6 bases). Deletions cut 0 bases from V and 7 bases from J, with 10 bases between. The CDR3 spans 13 residues. CDR1 is MNHEY and CDR2 is SMNVEV in the germline V gene (reference sequence). The CDR3 protein is CASSLSWGREQYF. CDR3 bases: TGTGCCAGCAGTTTATCATGGGGGCGAGAGCAGTACTTC.

This clonotype has a count of ten or more. The chain employs TRBV7-2 and TRBJ2-7; a weak D match, TRBD2 (6 bases). The CDR3 totals 16 residues. Germline CDR1 reads SGHTA; CDR2 reads FQGNSA. V dropped 1 base and J dropped 2 bases, with 15 bases sitting between them. CDR3: CASSLVSSATPYEQYF. The CDR3 nucleotides are TGTGCCAGCAGCTTAGTTTCTAGCGCCACCCCCTACGAGCAGTACTTC.

In its sample, this clonotype was seen many times. This chain joins TRBV6-2 or TRBV6-3 and TRBJ2-3; D may match TRBD1 or TRBD2 (6 bases each). The ends were cut back, 2 bases at V and 1 base at J, with 10 bases in the middle. The CDR3 consists of 15 residues. The germline CDR1 and CDR2 sequences are MNHEY and SVGEGT. Written as DNA, the CDR3 is TGTGCCAGCAGTTACCGGGGGCCTGGCACAGATACGCAGTATTTT. It yields the protein CASSYRGPGTDTQYF.

This clonotype is judged medium-sized (0.01 to 0.1%). The DNA of the CDR3 is TGTGCCAGCAGCGGGGCGGCGGGGGGTGATTATGGCTACACCTTC. Translation gives CASSGAAGGDYGYTF. The genes are TRBV6-1 and TRBJ1-2; a weak D match, TRBD1 (5 bases). The V gene's germline CDR1 is MNHNS and CDR2 SASEGT. V was trimmed by 6 bases and J by 5 bases, leaving 19 bases between them. This CDR3 is 15 amino acids long.

Within the sample, this clonotype is large (0.1 to 1%). The chain links TRBV28 to TRBJ1-1; D gene ambiguous. Trimming removed 4 bases from V and 0 bases from J, with 6 bases in between. CDR1 is MDHEN, CDR2 SYDVKM, per germline. CDR3 size: 13 residues. The CDR3 DNA reads TGTGCCAGCAGTTACGTCTTGAACACTGAAGCTTTCTTT. It is translated as CASSYVLNTEAFF.

About this clonotype: A much larger clone differs by one base, so this may be a read error. The chain combines TRBV12-3 or TRBV12-4 with TRBJ1-2; D is uncertain. This CDR3 comprises 14 residues. CDR3 nucleotide sequence: TGTGCCAGCAGGCCGACACTCCGAAACTATGGCTACATCTTC. It translates to CASRPTLRNYGYIF.

This clonotype has ten or more counts. The genes are TRBV5-8 and TRBJ1-6; D is uncertain. The CDR3 covers 14 residues. Looked up from germline, CDR1 is SGHTS and CDR2 is YDEGEE. V was clipped by 4 bases and J by 10 bases, with 15 bases between them. Here the CDR3 DNA reads TGTGCCAGCAGCATCGACGGATTTTTGTCACCCCTCCACTTT. It is translated as CASSIDGFLSPLHF.

This clonotype has ten or more counts. The J gene is TRBJ1-1, the V gene TRBV6-2 or TRBV6-3; 8 bases match TRBD1. The CDR3 runs 14 residues. The germline gives CDR1 MNHEY, CDR2 SVGEGT. Trimming took 6 bases from V and 3 from J; bases not matched to a gene: 6. CDR3 in DNA: TGTGCCAGCAGCCGAGGACAGGGTCACACTGAAGCTTTCTTT. Residues: CASSRGQGHTEAFF.

Written as DNA, the CDR3 is TGCAGTGCTAGAGTCGGGGGAGCATCCAGCAATCAGCCCCAGCATTTT. As protein: CSARVGGASSNQPQHF. This chain uses TRBV20-1 with TRBJ1-5; tentatively, D is TRBD1 (5 bases). The CDR3 has 16 amino acids. Germline CDR1 DFQATT, CDR2 SNEGSKA (reference sequence). Trimming left V 1 base short and J 1 base short, with 14 bases between.

This clonotype was detected many times. The chain uses TRBV5-1 and TRBJ2-2; 10 nucleotides line up with TRBD1. V gave up 4 bases and J gave up 3 bases; unmatched junction bases: 6. Germline V gene sequence: CDR1 SGHRS, CDR2 YFSETQ. The CDR3 runs 16 residues. DNA for the CDR3: TGCGCCAGCAGCACGACAGGGGGCTTTGACACCGGGGAGCTGTTTTTT. This gives the protein CASSTTGGFDTGELFF.

This clonotype was observed many times. This sequence joins TRBV11-1 and TRBJ2-1, with 9 bases fitting TRBD1. The CDR3 is made up of 16 amino acids. With V trimmed by 3 bases and J by 0 bases, 3 bases remained unmatched. CDR1 SGHAT and CDR2 FQDESV come from the germline V gene (reference sequence). CDR3 sequence reads: CASSLTGGSSYNEQFF. The CDR3 region has the DNA TGTGCCAGCAGCTTGACAGGGGGGAGCTCCTACAATGAGCAGTTCTTC.

This clonotype was observed many times. The gene calls are TRBV7-9 and TRBJ1-3; 9 bases match TRBD1. This CDR3 is 17 amino acids long. The ends lost 3 bases at V and 4 bases at J; junction bases unmatched: 10. From germline, CDR1 is SEHNR and CDR2 FQNEAQ (reference sequence). CDR3 sequence reads: CASSFPGQGITGNTIYF. For the CDR3, the DNA is TGTGCCAGCAGCTTCCCGGGACAGGGAATAACCGGAAACACCATATATTTT.

V is TRBV12-3 or TRBV12-4 and J is TRBJ2-3; weak D call: TRBD1 (5 bases). The length of the CDR3 is 15 residues. With 1 base removed from V and 4 bases from J, the gap between germline ends came to 12 bases. The CDR3, as DNA: TGTGCCAGCAGTTTAGTGGCAAGGGGCGCAGATACGCAGTATTTT. As protein: CASSLVARGADTQYF.